This TCR beta chain was captured in a study of blood T cell repertoires in COVID-19. At the level of the study: Samples came from the United States, Italy and Spain, spanning acute and convalescent COVID-19. Sample material is recorded as cDNA or gDNA derived from T cells, B-cell-depleted T cells, or PBMCs.

CDR1 SGHTA and CDR2 FQGNSA come from the germline V gene. This CDR3 has 14 amino acids. V shed 8 bases and J 1 base; nucleotides not matched to a gene: 6. How the authors handled the data: Estimation of nucleated cell counts relied on the amplification of reference gene primers. Repertoires were generated with immunoSEQ multiplex PCR, while TCRdb's copy carries only in-frame clones and drops some. The V and J calls and clone size come from that table; D and trimming were worked out from the DNA. The table shows approximately 170,000 clones, with around 85% occurring only once. Material: peripheral blood. The receptor comes from a man between 60 and 70 years old with active or convalescent COVID-19. The chain is built from TRBV7-2 and TRBJ2-3; TRBD1 agrees at 7 bases. CDR3 sequence reads: CASARQGGTDTQYF. CDR3 bases: TGTGCCAGCGCAAGGCAGGGGGGCACAGATACGCAGTATTTT.